This T cell receptor beta chain was sequenced during a study of vaccination and CD4 T cells after COVID-19. Study overall: The study enrolled six male and four female convalescents, two of whom were Hispanic.

Treatment indicated: roughly ten-day PBMC culture with coronavirus spike peptide pools or control peptides (ViraFEST assay). With the Oncomine TCR Beta short-read assay, DNA from cultured CD4+ T cells was sequenced. One entry per CDR3 protein results from TCRdb running MiXCR on the PCR reads. The table records 18,000 or so distinct CDR3 sequences, about 50% of them present only once. General study points: Convalescent patients had 304 of 307 vaccine-specific clones showing spike mono-reactivity.

A few counts support this clonotype. The antigen is not known. Trimming removed 4 bases at V and 1 base at J, with 7 bases between. The CDR3 extends over 13 amino acids. Per germline, CDR1 ENHRY and CDR2 SYGVKD. The sample in question was CD4+ T cells from blood, cultured in vitro, obtained before SARS-CoV-2 vaccination. The chain is built from TRBV10-3 and TRBJ2-5; D uncertain. The TCR originated in a human donor who had recovered from COVID-19. The CDR3 nucleotides read TGTGCCATCAGTGGGCACGGCCAAGAGACCCAGTACTTC. Translation: CAISGHGQETQYF.